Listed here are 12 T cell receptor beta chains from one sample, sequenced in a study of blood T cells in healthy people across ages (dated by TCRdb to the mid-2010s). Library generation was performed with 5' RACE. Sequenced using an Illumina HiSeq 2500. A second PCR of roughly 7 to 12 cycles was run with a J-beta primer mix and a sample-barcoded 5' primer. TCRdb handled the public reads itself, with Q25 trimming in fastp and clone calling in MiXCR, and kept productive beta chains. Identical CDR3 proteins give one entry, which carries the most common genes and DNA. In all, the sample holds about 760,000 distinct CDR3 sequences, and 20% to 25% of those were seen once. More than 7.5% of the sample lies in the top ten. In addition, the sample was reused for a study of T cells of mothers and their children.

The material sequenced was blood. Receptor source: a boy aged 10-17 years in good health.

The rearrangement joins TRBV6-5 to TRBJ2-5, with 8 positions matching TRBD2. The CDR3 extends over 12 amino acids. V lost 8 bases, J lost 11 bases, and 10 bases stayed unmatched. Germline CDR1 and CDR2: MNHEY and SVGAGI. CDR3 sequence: CASRRLAGEQYF. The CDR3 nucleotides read TGTGCCAGCCGCCGGCTAGCGGGTGAGCAGTACTTC.

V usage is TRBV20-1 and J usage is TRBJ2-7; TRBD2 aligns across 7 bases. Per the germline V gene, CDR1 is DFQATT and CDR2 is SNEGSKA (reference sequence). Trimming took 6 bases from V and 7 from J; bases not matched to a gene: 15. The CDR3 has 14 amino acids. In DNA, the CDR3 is TGCAGTGCCCCGAAGACGGGAGGATTTCGGGAGCAGTACTTC. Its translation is CSAPKTGGFREQYF.

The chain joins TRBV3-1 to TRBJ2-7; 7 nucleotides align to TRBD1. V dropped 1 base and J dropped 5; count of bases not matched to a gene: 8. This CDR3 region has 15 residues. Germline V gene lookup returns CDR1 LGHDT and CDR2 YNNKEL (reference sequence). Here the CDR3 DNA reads TGTGCCAGCAGCCAAGCACCGGGACAGCTGGACGAGCAGTACTTC. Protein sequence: CASSQAPGQLDEQYF.

This chain's CDR3 is CASSQDRLSAETQYF. The CDR3 DNA reads as TGTGCCAGCAGCCAAGATCGGTTAAGCGCAGAGACCCAGTACTTC. The J gene is TRBJ2-5, the V gene TRBV3-1; D is ambiguous. This CDR3 spans 15 amino acids. CDR1 is LGHDT and CDR2 is YNNKEL in the germline V gene (reference sequence). V shed 0 bases and J shed 4 bases, with 12 bases lying between them.

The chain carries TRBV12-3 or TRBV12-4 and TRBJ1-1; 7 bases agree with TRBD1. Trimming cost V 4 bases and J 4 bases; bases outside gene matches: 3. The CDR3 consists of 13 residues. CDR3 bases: TGTGCCAGCAGTTCCGACAGGGTCACTGAAGCTTTCTTT. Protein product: CASSSDRVTEAFF.

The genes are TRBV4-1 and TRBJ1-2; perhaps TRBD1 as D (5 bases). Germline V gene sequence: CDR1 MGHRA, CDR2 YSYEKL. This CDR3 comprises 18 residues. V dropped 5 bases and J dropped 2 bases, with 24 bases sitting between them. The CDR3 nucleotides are TGCGCCAGCAGCTGGGATCCTGAGGGGAGGGTCCAAAACTATGGCTACACCTTC. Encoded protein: CASSWDPEGRVQNYGYTF.

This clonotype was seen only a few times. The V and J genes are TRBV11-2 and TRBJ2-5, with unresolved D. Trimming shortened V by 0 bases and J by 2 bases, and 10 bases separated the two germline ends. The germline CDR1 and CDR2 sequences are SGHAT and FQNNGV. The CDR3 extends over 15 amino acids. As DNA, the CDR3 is TGTGCCAGCAGCTTAGATCCCGGCTTGCAAGAGACCCAGTACTTC. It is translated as CASSLDPGLQETQYF.

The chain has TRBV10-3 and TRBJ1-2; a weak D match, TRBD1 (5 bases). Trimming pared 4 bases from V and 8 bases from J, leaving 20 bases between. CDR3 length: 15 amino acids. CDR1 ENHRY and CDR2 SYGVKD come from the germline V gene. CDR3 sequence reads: CAISVKQDDAWGYTF. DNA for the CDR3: TGTGCCATCAGTGTAAAACAGGACGACGCCTGGGGCTACACCTTC.

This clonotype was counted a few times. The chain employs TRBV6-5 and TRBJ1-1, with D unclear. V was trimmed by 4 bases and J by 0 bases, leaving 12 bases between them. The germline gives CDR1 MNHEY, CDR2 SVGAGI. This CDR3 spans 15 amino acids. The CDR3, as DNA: TGTGCCAGCAGTTGGAAGAGGGTCATGAACACTGAAGCTTTCTTT. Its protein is CASSWKRVMNTEAFF.

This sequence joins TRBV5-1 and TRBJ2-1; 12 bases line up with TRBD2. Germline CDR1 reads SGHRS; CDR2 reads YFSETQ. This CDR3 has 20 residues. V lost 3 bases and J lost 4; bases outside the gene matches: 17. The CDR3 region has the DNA TGCGCCAGCAGCTCCAGGGGGCGAGGTCTAGCGGGAGGGATTTACAATGAGCAGTTCTTC. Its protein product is CASSSRGRGLAGGIYNEQFF. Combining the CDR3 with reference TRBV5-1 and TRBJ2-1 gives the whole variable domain KAGVTQTPRYLIKTRGQQVTLSCSPISGHRSVSWYQQTPGQGLQFLFEYFSETQRNKGNFPGRFSGRQFSNSRSEMNVSTLELGDSALYLCASSSRGRGLAGGIYNEQFFGPGTRLTVL.

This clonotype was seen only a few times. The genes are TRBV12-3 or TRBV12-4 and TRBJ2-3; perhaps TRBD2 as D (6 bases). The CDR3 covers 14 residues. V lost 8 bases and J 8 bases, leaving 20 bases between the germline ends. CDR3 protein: CASRPQTVGGTQYF. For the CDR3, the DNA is TGTGCCAGCCGCCCCCAGACTGTGGGGGGTACGCAGTATTTT.

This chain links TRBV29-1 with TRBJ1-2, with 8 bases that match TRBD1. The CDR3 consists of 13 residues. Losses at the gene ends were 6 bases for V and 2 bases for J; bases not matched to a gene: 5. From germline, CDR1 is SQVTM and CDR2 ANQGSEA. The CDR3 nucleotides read TGCAGCGTCGGACAGGGTTTGAACTATGGCTACACCTTC. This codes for CSVGQGLNYGYTF.